The 29 T cell receptor beta chains reported below all come from one sample, sequenced in a study of cytomegalovirus exposure and HLA in healthy donors. It was with 60 Vbeta and 13 Jbeta primers that the PCR ran. Method: immunoSEQ multiplex PCR; TCRdb's copy keeps in-frame clones and lacks some. The sample table includes 190,000 or so clones. The material sequenced was PBMCs. The receptors were sampled from a boy younger than 18 in good health and CMV-seronegative.

CDR3 amino acids: CASSRSGQYYEQYF. The CDR3 region has the DNA TGTGCCAGCAGCAGGTCGGGACAGTACTACGAGCAGTACTTC. The rearrangement links TRBV14 to TRBJ2-7, with 7 bases identical to TRBD1. This CDR3 is 14 amino acids long. Per germline, CDR1 SGHDN and CDR2 FVKESK. The junction had 7 bases not matched to a gene; V was cut back by 5 bases and J by 3 bases.

CDR3 bases: TGTGCCAGTAGTATAAGTTTCGCAGCCGACTACTTTTACGAGCAGTACTTC. Protein product: CASSISFAADYFYEQYF. V gene TRBV19 combines with J gene TRBJ2-7; TRBD2 might be the D (5 bases). Germline loops: CDR1 LNHDA, CDR2 SQIVND (reference sequence). This CDR3 is 17 amino acids long. V was cut by 2 bases and J by 4 bases, with 21 bases left in between.

The chain links TRBV28 to TRBJ2-5; 10 bases map to TRBD2. The germline gives CDR1 MDHEN, CDR2 SYDVKM. CDR3 length: 14 amino acids. With 5 bases clipped from V and 5 bases from J, the junction kept 5 bases outside the gene matches. CDR3 amino acids: CASSSGGAIETQYF. In DNA form, the CDR3 reads TGTGCCAGCAGTAGCGGGGGGGCCATCGAGACCCAGTACTTC.

The chain employs TRBV19 and TRBJ2-1; D may be TRBD2 (6 bases). The V gene's germline CDR1 is LNHDA and CDR2 SQIVND (reference sequence). The V and J ends lost 8 bases and 6 bases respectively, with 17 bases between them. The CDR3 totals 14 residues. The CDR3 nucleotides read TGTGCCAGTTCCCCGACTAGAGCGGGCAATGAGCAGTTCTTC. Its translation is CASSPTRAGNEQFF.

The chain joins TRBV2 to TRBJ2-7, with 8 bases identical to TRBD1. The CDR3 consists of 14 residues. V shed 6 bases, J shed 1 base, and the junction held 5 bases outside the gene matches. The germline gives CDR1 SNHLY, CDR2 FYNNEI. Here the CDR3 reads CASSRGTGSYEQYF. The CDR3 DNA sequence: TGTGCCAGCAGCCGAGGGACAGGATCCTACGAGCAGTACTTC.

The chain recombines TRBV15 with TRBJ2-1; 12 nucleotides line up with TRBD1. The V gene's germline CDR1 is LNHNV and CDR2 YYDKDF (reference sequence). The CDR3 extends over 17 amino acids. V lost 3 bases to trimming and J lost 8 bases; unmatched junction nucleotides: 11. CDR3 bases: TGTGCCACCAGCAGGGGGAGGGACAGGGGGCGAGGGGATGAGCAGTTCTTC. It translates to CATSRGRDRGRGDEQFF.

The chain is built from TRBV7-8 and TRBJ2-3; D may be TRBD2 (7 bases). Trimming stripped 2 bases from V and 3 bases from J, with 12 bases between. The CDR3 contains 15 residues. CDR1 is SGHVS and CDR2 is FQNEAQ in the germline V gene. The CDR3: CASSLLGGPTDTQYF. In DNA, the CDR3 is TGTGCCAGCAGCTTATTGGGGGGGCCAACAGATACGCAGTATTTT.

The gene calls are TRBV18 and TRBJ1-1, with D hard to call. CDR3 length: 11 amino acids. The germline CDR1 and CDR2 sequences are KGHSH and LQKENI. Trimming removed 6 bases at V and 8 bases at J, with 10 bases between. Here the CDR3 reads CASSPAGEAFF. The CDR3 bases are TGTGCCAGCTCCCCGGCGGGAGAAGCTTTCTTT.

V gene TRBV5-4 combines with J gene TRBJ2-5, with a possible D match to TRBD1 (5 bases). Trimming removed 4 bases from V and 5 bases from J, with 18 bases in between. Germline lookup yields CDR1 SGHNT and CDR2 YYREEE (reference sequence). The CDR3 contains 15 residues. The chain's CDR3 is CASSLTNRPGETQYF. CDR3 nucleotide sequence: TGTGCCAGCAGCCTCACGAACAGGCCCGGGGAGACCCAGTACTTC.

The chain uses TRBV10-3 and TRBJ2-3, with TRBD2 matching over 8 bases. The germline V gene has CDR1 ENHRY and CDR2 SYGVKD. This CDR3 contains 15 residues. Trimming removed 3 bases from V and 0 bases from J; junction bases left unmatched: 2. CDR3 in DNA: TGTGCCATCAGTGATAGCGGGGCTAGCACAGATACGCAGTATTTT. Encoded protein: CAISDSGASTDTQYF.

Concerning this clone itself: At the DNA level, this CDR3 is encoded by other sequences in the same sample as well. The chain couples TRBV27 to TRBJ1-1; D perhaps matches TRBD1 (5 bases). CDR3 size: 13 residues. Germline CDR1 reads MNHEY; CDR2 reads SMNVEV (reference sequence). Trimming shortened V by 4 bases and J by 1 base, and 7 bases separated the two germline ends. The CDR3 DNA reads TGTGCCAGCAGTTCCACAGGGAACACTGAAGCTTTCTTT. Protein product: CASSSTGNTEAFF.

The chain recombines TRBV7-7 with TRBJ2-1; D is unclear. This CDR3 spans 11 amino acids. Germline V gene data show CDR1 as SSHAT and CDR2 as FNYEAQ (reference sequence). V was shortened by 2 bases and J by 8 bases, with 4 bases between the two germline ends. This CDR3 reads CASSLSHEQFF. CDR3 nucleotide sequence: TGTGCCAGCAGCTTAAGCCATGAGCAGTTCTTC.

DNA for the CDR3: TGTGCCAGCGCCTCTGGGTGGGCCAGCAATCAGCCCCAGCATTTT. This gives the protein CASASGWASNQPQHF. This chain uses TRBV7-2 with TRBJ1-5; D is unclear. Germline V gene data show CDR1 as SGHTA and CDR2 as FQGNSA. The CDR3 is 15 residues long. The V gene lost 8 bases and the J gene lost 1 base, with 15 bases spanning the gap. The full variable domain, rest sourced from reference TRBV7-2 and TRBJ1-5, is GAGVSQSPSNKVTEKGKDVELRCDPISGHTALYWYRQSLGQGLEFLIYFQGNSAPDKSGLPSDRFSAERTGGSVSTLTIQRTQQEDSAVYLCASASGWASNQPQHFGDGTRLSIL.

J is TRBJ2-2 and V is TRBV19; D is perhaps TRBD2 (6 bases). Trimming removed 7 bases from V and 8 bases from J, with 29 bases in between. Germline V gives CDR1 LNHDA, CDR2 SQIVND (reference sequence). This CDR3 contains 18 residues. DNA for the CDR3: TGTGCCAGTACCAACGTGGACGGGGGAAAACCTTTACCGGGGGAGCTGTTTTTT. Amino acid sequence: CASTNVDGGKPLPGELFF.

V usage is TRBV10-2 and J usage is TRBJ2-1; the match to TRBD1 covers 7 bases. CDR1 and CDR2 from the germline V gene are WSHSY and SAAADI. The CDR3 contains 15 residues. The V and J ends lost 0 bases and 7 bases, in that order; junction bases with no gene match: 6. The DNA for the CDR3 is TGCGCCAGCAGTGAGTCGAGACAGGGACAAAATGAGCAGTTCTTC. It encodes CASSESRQGQNEQFF.

This chain uses TRBV6-5 with TRBJ2-5; a weak D match, TRBD1 (5 bases). The CDR3 totals 15 residues. Trimming removed 0 bases at V and 3 bases at J, with 11 bases between. The germline CDR1 and CDR2 sequences are MNHEY and SVGAGI. The CDR3 sequence: CASSYSWGQKETQYF. In DNA form, the CDR3 reads TGTGCCAGCAGTTACTCGTGGGGCCAGAAAGAGACCCAGTACTTC.

V and J are TRBV19 and TRBJ2-7, with D possibly matching TRBD1 (5 bases). Germline V CDR1 and CDR2: LNHDA, SQIVND (reference sequence). V shed 5 bases and J shed 7 bases, with 12 bases lying between them. There are 12 residues in the CDR3. This chain's CDR3 is CASSEQVGEQYF. CDR3 DNA: TGTGCCAGTAGTGAACAGGTGGGGGAGCAGTACTTC.

CDR3 residues: CSAQTGYEQYF. CDR3 DNA: TGCAGTGCTCAGACGGGTTACGAGCAGTACTTC. The gene calls are TRBV20-1 and TRBJ2-7; D is ambiguous. The CDR3 loop spans 11 amino acids. Germline CDR1 and CDR2: DFQATT and SNEGSKA (reference sequence). Deletions cut 5 bases from V and 4 bases from J, with 9 bases between.

The V gene is TRBV27, the J gene TRBJ1-2; 10 nucleotides line up with TRBD1. This CDR3 contains 15 residues. CDR1 MNHEY and CDR2 SMNVEV come from the germline V gene (reference sequence). Unmatched junction bases numbered 9, after V lost 7 bases and J lost 4 bases. The CDR3 loop is CASKPGQGYSYGYTF. The CDR3, as DNA: TGTGCCAGCAAGCCGGGACAGGGGTACAGCTATGGCTACACCTTC.

The genes are TRBV19 and TRBJ2-7, with a tentative D call TRBD1 (6 bases). Germline-derived CDR1 and CDR2 are LNHDA and SQIVND (reference sequence). The CDR3 extends over 14 amino acids. Trimming took off 6 bases at V and 0 bases at J, with 12 bases between the two ends. This chain's CDR3 is CASRTTGASYEQYF. The CDR3 bases are TGTGCCAGTAGGACGACAGGTGCCTCCTACGAGCAGTACTTC.

The chain combines TRBV5-8 with TRBJ1-2; 7 positions match TRBD1. Per the germline V gene, CDR1 is SGHTS and CDR2 is YDEGEE. With V trimmed by 7 bases and J by 5 bases, 11 bases remained unmatched. The CDR3 runs 14 residues. The CDR3 DNA follows: TGTGCCAGCCCCAGGGGGAGGCAGGGTTATGGCTACACCTTC. This encodes CASPRGRQGYGYTF.

V is TRBV5-1 and J is TRBJ2-3; 13 nucleotides match TRBD2. The CDR3 runs 16 residues. V gave up 4 bases and J gave up 2 bases; unmatched junction bases: 4. Germline V lookup: CDR1 SGHRS, CDR2 YFSETQ. The CDR3 nucleotides read TGCGCCAGCAGCCCAGGACTAGCGGGGGCCACAGATACGCAGTATTTT. Translating gives CASSPGLAGATDTQYF.

The chain combines TRBV30 with TRBJ2-5; D is perhaps TRBD2 (5 bases). The germline gives CDR1 GTSNPN, CDR2 SVGIG (reference sequence). V dropped 2 bases and J dropped 0 bases, with 13 bases sitting between them. The CDR3 consists of 15 residues. CDR3 residues: CAWSLGWRYQETQYF. The DNA for the CDR3 is TGTGCCTGGAGTTTGGGGTGGAGGTACCAAGAGACCCAGTACTTC.

The rearrangement joins TRBV5-1 to TRBJ1-1; 9 bases line up with TRBD1. The CDR3 has 14 amino acids. Germline trimming cut 0 bases from V and 8 bases from J; bases unmatched to any gene: 5. CDR1 is SGHRS, CDR2 YFSETQ, per germline. The CDR3 here is CASSLGDRVQEAFF. The CDR3 DNA sequence: TGCGCCAGCAGCTTGGGGGACAGGGTACAAGAAGCTTTCTTT.

The chain combines TRBV7-9 with TRBJ2-2, with unresolved D. Between the trimmed V and J ends, which lost 0 bases and 9 bases, there was a span of 2 bases. CDR1 is SEHNR and CDR2 is FQNEAQ in the germline V gene (reference sequence). This CDR3 contains 11 residues. CDR3 protein: CASSLAWELFF. The CDR3, as DNA: TGTGCCAGCAGCTTAGCCTGGGAGCTGTTTTTT.

The J gene is TRBJ1-2, the V gene TRBV7-2; 7 bases map to TRBD1. J was trimmed by 4 bases and V by 5 bases; bases with no gene match: 7. The CDR3 consists of 14 residues. CDR1 and CDR2 (germline): SGHTA, FQGNSA. The CDR3 nucleotides read TGTGCCAGCAGCGACCCGGGACAGATCTATGGCTACACCTTC. Translated, it gives CASSDPGQIYGYTF. The entire variable domain, with the rest obtained from reference TRBV7-2 and TRBJ1-2, is as follows: GAGVSQSPSNKVTEKGKDVELRCDPISGHTALYWYRQSLGQGLEFLIYFQGNSAPDKSGLPSDRFSAERTGGSVSTLTIQRTQQEDSAVYLCASSDPGQIYGYTFGSGTRLTVV.

V and J are TRBV30 and TRBJ2-1; possible D gene TRBD2, 5 bases. The length of the CDR3 is 13 residues. V gave up 3 bases and J gave up 5 bases, with 11 bases separating them. Germline V gene lookup returns CDR1 GTSNPN and CDR2 SVGIG (reference sequence). In DNA form, the CDR3 reads TGTGCCTGGAGCGGGGTGGGAGACAATGAGCAGTTCTTC. This gives the protein CAWSGVGDNEQFF.

This chain connects TRBV7-9 to TRBJ1-4; 8 nucleotides match TRBD1. Looked up from germline, CDR1 is SEHNR and CDR2 is FQNEAQ (reference sequence). This CDR3 contains 15 residues. V shed 2 bases and J 8 bases; nucleotides not matched to a gene: 7. For the CDR3, the DNA is TGTGCCAGCAGCTTAAGCCAGGACAGGGAGGAAAAACTGTTTTTT. This sequence encodes CASSLSQDREEKLFF.

The chain combines TRBV5-1 with TRBJ2-1; D remains ambiguous. The CDR3 has 12 amino acids. Germline V gives CDR1 SGHRS, CDR2 YFSETQ. Trimming removed 3 bases from V and 9 bases from J, with 10 bases in between. Here the CDR3 DNA reads TGCGCCAGCAGCTCCCTCCTACTTGAGCAGTTCTTC. Protein: CASSSLLLEQFF.